These 31 T cell receptor beta chains were sequenced from one sample in a study of metastatic and nonmetastatic thyroid tumors. MiXCR reprocessed the PCR reads for TCRdb. The sample has about 19,000 clones; roughly 20% are singletons. No treatment of any kind had been given to any patient before thyroid surgery. The sequenced material came from tumor tissue. The receptor source for this set is a male donor with papillary thyroid cancer or a benign thyroid nodule (not recorded which). Some clones in this sample may be carry-over from other donors' samples.

This clone was seen many times. The V call is TRBV13, the J call TRBJ1-1; unclear D gene. The V gene lost 3 bases and the J gene lost 8 bases, with 10 bases spanning the gap. Germline V lookup: CDR1 PRHDT, CDR2 FYEKMQ (reference sequence). The CDR3 runs 12 residues. In nucleotides, the CDR3 is TGTGCCAGCAGCTTTCCCCTCGCCGAAGCTTTCTTT. Translation: CASSFPLAEAFF.

The gene calls are TRBV24-1 and TRBJ2-7, with 7 bases aligning to TRBD1. The CDR3 consists of 16 residues. Germline V lookup: CDR1 KGHDR, CDR2 SFDVKD. J lost 0 bases, V lost 3 bases, and 7 bases had no gene match. The CDR3 DNA sequence: TGTGCCACCAGTGATCGGGACAGAGAAAGCTCCTACGAGCAGTACTTC. Its protein is CATSDRDRESSYEQYF.

This rearrangement joins TRBV11-2 to TRBJ2-1, with D tentatively TRBD2 (5 bases). CDR1 and CDR2 (germline): SGHAT, FQNNGV. This CDR3 has 16 amino acids. Trimming took off 5 bases at V and 9 bases at J, with 23 bases between the two ends. The CDR3 DNA is TGTGCCAGCAGCCTACGGGATAGGTTTAAGTGGGGTGAGCAGTTCTTC. This gives the protein CASSLRDRFKWGEQFF.

This clone was detected ten times or more. This chain uses TRBV5-4 with TRBJ2-3; no clear D gene. The V end was cut by 0 bases, the J end by 5 bases, with 19 bases between. The CDR3 is made up of 17 amino acids. Germline assignment: CDR1 SGHNT and CDR2 YYREEE (reference sequence). CDR3 in DNA: TGTGCCAGCAGCTTGGAAGGTGCGGATCGCCGTGGAGATACGCAGTATTTT. Translation gives CASSLEGADRRGDTQYF. Together with reference TRBV5-4 and TRBJ2-3, the CDR3 gives the full variable domain: ETGVTQSPTHLIKTRGQQVTLRCSSQSGHNTVSWYQQALGQGPQFIFQYYREEENGRGNFPPRFSGLQFPNYSSELNVNALELDDSALYLCASSLEGADRRGDTQYFGPGTRLTVL.

This clone was detected ten times or more. This chain connects TRBV6-2 or TRBV6-3 to TRBJ1-6, with a possible D match to TRBD1 (6 bases). Germline V gene data show CDR1 as MNHEY and CDR2 as SVGEGT. CDR3 size: 14 residues. V lost 6 bases and J lost 7, with 13 bases in between. The CDR3 DNA follows: TGTGCCAGCAGGACGGGACACTTCAATTCACCCCTCCACTTT. This gives the protein CASRTGHFNSPLHF.

This clone was recorded many times. CDR3 in amino acids: CASRPSGGYNEQFF. CDR3 in DNA: TGTGCCAGCAGGCCTAGCGGGGGGTACAATGAGCAGTTCTTC. The chain couples TRBV6-1 to TRBJ2-1, with TRBD2 matching over 11 bases. The trim removed 6 bases at V and 4 bases at J, leaving 2 bases unmatched. Germline-derived CDR1 and CDR2 are MNHNS and SASEGT. This CDR3 region has 14 residues.

This clone turned up a few times. The chain is built from TRBV7-6 and TRBJ1-4; possible D gene TRBD1, 6 bases. The CDR3 totals 14 residues. CDR1 is SGHVS and CDR2 is FNYEAQ in the germline V gene. V lost 6 bases and J lost 7, with 15 bases in between. The CDR3 loop is CASSTGLSGEKLFF. The CDR3 DNA is TGTGCCAGCAGTACAGGGCTGTCCGGTGAAAAACTGTTTTTT.

In regard to this clone: As the CDR3 is not closed by the conserved phenylalanine or tryptophan, this likely results from a read error. This chain joins TRBV11-2 and TRBJ2-1, with TRBD2 matching over 7 bases. Germline V lookup: CDR1 SGHAT, CDR2 FQNNGV. This CDR3 is built from 17 residues. The trim removed 3 bases at V and 4 bases at J, leaving 12 bases unmatched. The CDR3 here is CASSFRLAVLLYNEQFV. DNA for the CDR3: TGTGCCAGCAGCTTTAGACTAGCTGTTCTTCTTTACAATGAGCAGTTCGTC.

This clone occurred many times. The chain links TRBV5-1 to TRBJ2-7; D not certain. Germline assignment: CDR1 SGHRS and CDR2 YFSETQ. The CDR3 totals 11 residues. Trimming left V 4 bases short and J 5 bases short, with 7 bases between. Here the CDR3 DNA reads TGCGCCAGCAGCCTCCTAGACGAGCAGTACTTC. Amino acid sequence: CASSLLDEQYF.

This clone was seen a few times. This chain links TRBV5-4 with TRBJ1-1, with TRBD1 matching 8 bases. This CDR3 is built from 16 residues. Germline V CDR1 and CDR2: SGHNT, YYREEE (reference sequence). The ends lost 4 bases at V and 4 bases at J; junction bases unmatched: 12. CDR3 amino acids: CASSPPTGGGGTEAFF. The DNA of the CDR3 is TGTGCCAGCAGCCCGCCCACAGGGGGGGGGGGCACTGAAGCTTTCTTT. Filled out from reference TRBV5-4 and TRBJ1-1, the complete variable domain reads ETGVTQSPTHLIKTRGQQVTLRCSSQSGHNTVSWYQQALGQGPQFIFQYYREEENGRGNFPPRFSGLQFPNYSSELNVNALELDDSALYLCASSPPTGGGGTEAFFGQGTRLTVV.

This clone has a count of ten or more. V is TRBV6-1 and J is TRBJ1-3; D unclear. V was shortened by 6 bases and J by 5 bases, with 14 bases between the two germline ends. The CDR3 covers 14 residues. Per germline, CDR1 MNHNS and CDR2 SASEGT. This CDR3 is CASRFRHGRNTIYF. Written as DNA, the CDR3 is TGTGCCAGCAGGTTCCGCCACGGTCGAAACACCATATATTTT.

V gene TRBV5-1 combines with J gene TRBJ2-2; D is perhaps TRBD2 (6 bases). The germline V gene has CDR1 SGHRS and CDR2 YFSETQ. V lost 0 bases, J lost 11 bases, and 14 bases lay in between. The CDR3 runs 14 residues. The CDR3 DNA follows: TGCGCCAGCAGCTTGGCGGATATTAGCGGTGAGCTGTTTTTT. Translation: CASSLADISGELFF.

At least ten counts were recorded for this clone. The rearrangement links TRBV2 to TRBJ1-5; D is uncertain. Germline assignment: CDR1 SNHLY and CDR2 FYNNEI. The CDR3 runs 14 residues. The V end lost 2 bases, the J end lost 3 bases, and 8 bases lay between the germline ends. CDR3 sequence (DNA): TGTGCCAGCAGTGAAAGCGGGTTCAATCAGCCCCAGCATTTT. This sequence encodes CASSESGFNQPQHF.

In its sample, this clone was seen many times. Possible read error: a much larger clone is one base away. Different DNA sequences within this sample yield the same CDR3. The chain uses TRBV6-1 and TRBJ1-1, with a tentative D call TRBD1 (6 bases). This CDR3 contains 14 residues. Germline assignment: CDR1 MNHNS and CDR2 SASEGT. The CDR3 spells CASRGGGLDTEAFF. The CDR3 coding sequence is TGCGCCAGCCGGGGTGGGGGGCTGGACACTGAAGCTTTCTTT.

This clone showed up many times. The sample carries other DNA sequences with the same CDR3. The chain has TRBV2 and TRBJ2-3; TRBD2 matches 12 bases. The trim removed 5 bases at V and 5 bases at J, leaving 5 bases unmatched. Germline V gene sequence: CDR1 SNHLY, CDR2 FYNNEI. This CDR3 contains 15 residues. The CDR3 DNA reads TGTGCCAGCAGTCCACTAGCGGGAGGAGTAGATACGCAGTATTTT. It is translated as CASSPLAGGVDTQYF.

This clone has at least ten counts. In DNA, the CDR3 is TGTGCCAGCAGTTCGGACTTGGGGGAGACCCAGTACTTC. Translation gives CASSSDLGETQYF. This chain joins TRBV6-1 and TRBJ2-5, with TRBD2 as a possible D gene (5 bases). The CDR3 runs to 13 residues. Germline CDR1 is MNHNS and CDR2 is SASEGT. Trimming left V 5 bases short and J 5 bases short, with 12 bases between.

This clone was counted many times. The chain recombines TRBV20-1 with TRBJ1-5; D gene uncertain. The CDR3 consists of 13 residues. CDR1 DFQATT and CDR2 SNEGSKA come from the germline V gene (reference sequence). Trimming cost V 4 bases and J 3 bases, with 10 bases left between them. The CDR3 sequence is CSANSRINQPQHF. The CDR3 DNA is TGCAGTGCTAATTCCAGGATCAATCAGCCCCAGCATTTT.

With regard to this clone: A read error may explain this, as a much larger clone is one base away. This same CDR3 is encoded by further DNA sequences in the sample. The chain employs TRBV20-1 and TRBJ1-1, with a possible D match to TRBD1 (6 bases). V was cut by 2 bases and J by 0 bases, with 10 bases left in between. CDR1 is DFQATT, CDR2 SNEGSKA, per germline (reference sequence). This CDR3 spans 14 amino acids. For the CDR3, the DNA is TGCAGTGCTAGAACGACAGGTCTGAACACTGAAGCTTTCTTT. This sequence encodes CSARTTGLNTEAFF.

By its share, this clone is medium-sized. The chain recombines TRBV6-1 with TRBJ2-7, with D maybe TRBD2 (5 bases). Trimming cost V 4 bases and J 0 bases, with 16 bases left between them. The CDR3 contains 16 residues. The germline gives CDR1 MNHNS, CDR2 SASEGT. The CDR3 here is CASSAGLLGNSYEQYF. CDR3 nucleotide sequence: TGTGCCAGCAGTGCTGGACTTTTAGGGAACTCCTACGAGCAGTACTTC.

Only a few counts were recorded for this clone. A clone one base away is much larger, so this may be a read error. Other DNA sequences in this specimen translate into the identical CDR3. V gene TRBV11-3 combines with J gene TRBJ2-1; D is possibly TRBD1 (6 bases). CDR3 size: 13 residues. Trimming took off 1 base at V and 10 bases at J, with 11 bases between the two ends. From germline, CDR1 is SGHNT and CDR2 YENEEA. CDR3 nucleotides: TGTGCCAGCAGCTTAGTCAGGGGTTTAGAGCAGTTCTTC. This codes for CASSLVRGLEQFF.

The sample holds many counts of this clone. V gene TRBV29-1 combines with J gene TRBJ1-1; no firm D call. The ends were cut back, 7 bases at V and 4 bases at J, with 13 bases in the middle. The germline V gene encodes CDR1 SQVTM and CDR2 ANQGSEA. The CDR3 is 12 amino acids. CDR3 sequence: CSGFGWGTEAFF. CDR3 DNA sequence: TGCAGCGGGTTCGGTTGGGGCACTGAAGCTTTCTTT.

A word on this clone: A read error may account for a junction end that differs from germline. This chain connects TRBV20-1 to TRBJ2-1, with TRBD2 matching 9 bases. CDR1 DFQATT and CDR2 SNEGSKA come from the germline V gene (reference sequence). The CDR3 covers 15 residues. CDR3: CSAISGSYSYNDQFF. The CDR3 bases are TGCAGTGCTATTAGCGGGAGTTACTCCTACAATGATCAGTTCTTC.

Many counts were recorded for this clone. The CDR3 DNA sequence: TGTGCCAGCAGTGAATCTCCGAGAGAGACCCAGTACTTC. It translates to CASSESPRETQYF. The gene calls are TRBV6-1 and TRBJ2-5; D gene uncertain. The CDR3 sequence is 13 residues long. Per germline, CDR1 MNHNS and CDR2 SASEGT. Trimming removed 2 bases at V and 4 bases at J, with 8 bases between.

The sample holds a few counts of this clone. This sequence joins TRBV27 and TRBJ2-2; 12 nucleotides line up with TRBD2. V lost 0 bases and J lost 2; bases outside the gene matches: 4. Germline lookup yields CDR1 MNHEY and CDR2 SMNVEV (reference sequence). The CDR3 length is 18 residues. CDR3 region: CASSLSRLAGANTGELFF. DNA for the CDR3: TGTGCCAGCAGTTTATCGAGACTAGCGGGAGCCAACACCGGGGAGCTGTTTTTT.

This clone has at least ten counts. The chain combines TRBV12-3 or TRBV12-4 with TRBJ2-4; D is unresolved. V gave up 6 bases and J gave up 2 bases, with 23 bases separating them. This CDR3 region has 18 residues. CDR3 in DNA: TGTGCCAGCAGCAGATTCACGACTGTTCACGGGTCCAAAAACATTCAGTACTTC. It codes for CASSRFTTVHGSKNIQYF.

Concerning this clone itself: One junction end disagrees with the germline gene, perhaps due to a read error. The chain carries TRBV10-1 and TRBJ2-7; the D gene could be TRBD1 or TRBD2 (5 bases each). The V gene's germline CDR1 is WNHNN and CDR2 SYGVQD (reference sequence). The CDR3 loop spans 15 amino acids. In DNA, the CDR3 is TGCGCCAGCATTGAGCCCGGGACGGAAAAAGGGGATCAGTACTTC. It is translated as CASIEPGTEKGDQYF.

Details on this clone: With a much larger clone just one base away, this may be a read error. J is TRBJ2-5 and V is TRBV7-3; TRBD2 aligns across 8 bases. Germline V gives CDR1 SGHTA, CDR2 FQGTGA. V trimming: 2 bases; J trimming: 1 base; junction bases outside the gene matches: 3. The CDR3 consists of 15 residues. CDR3 DNA sequence: TGTGCCAGCAGCTTACAAGCGGGAGTCCAAGAGACCCAGTACTTC. Residues: CASSLQAGVQETQYF.

This clone was counted ten times or more. V gene TRBV14 combines with J gene TRBJ2-2; D is possibly TRBD2 (6 bases). Germline V gives CDR1 SGHDN, CDR2 FVKESK. The CDR3 length is 13 residues. Deletions cut 6 bases from V and 3 bases from J, with 8 bases between. CDR3 coding DNA: TGTGCCAGCAGGCGGAGGGACACCGGGGAGCTGTTTTTT. It is translated as CASRRRDTGELFF.

This clone was detected ten times or more. The gene calls are TRBV9 and TRBJ2-1; TRBD2 is a possible D gene (5 bases). The CDR3 contains 16 residues. Germline CDR1 and CDR2: SGDLS and YYNGEE. V lost 3 bases and J 0 bases, leaving 13 bases between the germline ends. The CDR3 nucleotides are TGTGCCAGCAGCGCAGGACTTTCAAACTCCTACAATGAGCAGTTCTTC. It yields the protein CASSAGLSNSYNEQFF.

The V and J genes are TRBV30 and TRBJ2-7, with unresolved D. This CDR3 has 12 amino acids. Germline V gene sequence: CDR1 GTSNPN, CDR2 SVGIG (reference sequence). V was pared by 2 bases and J by 4 bases, with 9 bases between. CDR3 coding DNA: TGTGCCTGGAGTCTGACCATTTACGAGCAGTACTTC. This translates into CAWSLTIYEQYF. The full variable domain, its missing parts supplied by reference TRBV30 and TRBJ2-7, is SQTIHQWPATLVQPVGSPLSLECTVEGTSNPNLYWYRQAAGRGLQLLFYSVGIGQISSEVPQNLSASRPQDRQFILSSKKLLLSDSGFYLCAWSLTIYEQYFGPGTRLTVT.

This clone was seen ten or more times. The rearrangement joins TRBV4-2 to TRBJ2-7; 7 bases map to TRBD1. The CDR3 runs to 15 residues. The germline CDR1 and CDR2 sequences are LGHNA and YNFKEQ. The J segment lost 0 bases and the V segment lost 4 bases, leaving 6 bases of the junction unmatched. CDR3 protein: CASSPVGTVSYEQYF. The CDR3 DNA follows: TGTGCCAGCAGCCCAGTAGGGACAGTCTCCTACGAGCAGTACTTC.